The sequence of this TCR beta chain was determined in a study of shared clonotypes between healthy human individuals. General study results and limits: In general, naive subsets displayed greater estimated richness than memory subsets did. It was the non-shared clonotypes that had lower generation probabilities than clonotypes shared by all four donors.

A remark on this clone: The antigen remains unidentified.

Per germline, CDR1 SGHAT and CDR2 FQDESV (reference sequence). This CDR3 is 16 amino acids long. With 4 bases clipped from V and 5 bases from J, the junction kept 13 bases outside the gene matches. In the authors' methods: Filtering differed, since immunoSEQ gave only junction sequences and no quality scores. Some clones are missing from TCRdb's copy, which holds only in-frame ones; the method was immunoSEQ multiplex PCR. That table gives V, J and clone size, and the DNA gave D and trimming. The sample consists of around 2,000,000 clones, 85% to 95% of them appearing once. It was CD45RO-negative cells, positively selected for CCR7, that made up naive CD8 cells, with terminally differentiated effector memory CD45RA+ cells excluded.

Sequenced sample: naive CD8+ T cells sorted from blood. The chain combines TRBV11-1 with TRBJ2-5, with 7 bases fitting TRBD1. The TCR comes from a man aged 18 to 30 in good health. This CDR3 reads CASSSVETGNWETQYF. DNA of the CDR3: TGTGCCAGCAGCTCCGTCGAGACAGGGAATTGGGAGACCCAGTACTTC.